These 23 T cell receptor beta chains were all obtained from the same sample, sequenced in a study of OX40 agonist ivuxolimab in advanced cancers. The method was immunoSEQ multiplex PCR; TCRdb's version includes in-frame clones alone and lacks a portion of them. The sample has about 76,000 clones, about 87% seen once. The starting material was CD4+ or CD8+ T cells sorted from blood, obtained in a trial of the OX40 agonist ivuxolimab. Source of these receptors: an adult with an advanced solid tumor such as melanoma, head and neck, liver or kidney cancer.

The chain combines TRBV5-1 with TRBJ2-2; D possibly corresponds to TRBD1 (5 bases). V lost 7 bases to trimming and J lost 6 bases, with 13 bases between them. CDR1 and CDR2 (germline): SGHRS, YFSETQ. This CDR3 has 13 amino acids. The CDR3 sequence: CASLSGYPGELFF. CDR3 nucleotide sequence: TGCGCCAGCCTATCAGGGTACCCCGGGGAGCTGTTTTTT. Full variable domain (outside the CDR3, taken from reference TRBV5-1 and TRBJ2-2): KAGVTQTPRYLIKTRGQQVTLSCSPISGHRSVSWYQQTPGQGLQFLFEYFSETQRNKGNFPGRFSGRQFSNSRSEMNVSTLELGDSALYLCASLSGYPGELFFGEGSRLTVL.

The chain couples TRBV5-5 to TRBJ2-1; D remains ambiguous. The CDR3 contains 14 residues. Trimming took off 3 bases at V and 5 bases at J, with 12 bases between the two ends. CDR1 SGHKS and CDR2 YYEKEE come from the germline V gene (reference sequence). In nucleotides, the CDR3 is TGTGCCAGCAGCTACAGATGGGCAGACAATGAGCAGTTCTTC. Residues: CASSYRWADNEQFF.

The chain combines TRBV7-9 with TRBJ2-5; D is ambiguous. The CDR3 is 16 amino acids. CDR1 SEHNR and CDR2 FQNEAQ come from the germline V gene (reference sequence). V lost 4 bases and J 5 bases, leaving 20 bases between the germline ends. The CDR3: CASSSEASNVGETQYF. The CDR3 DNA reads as TGTGCCAGCAGCTCAGAGGCATCGAACGTGGGCGAGACCCAGTACTTC.

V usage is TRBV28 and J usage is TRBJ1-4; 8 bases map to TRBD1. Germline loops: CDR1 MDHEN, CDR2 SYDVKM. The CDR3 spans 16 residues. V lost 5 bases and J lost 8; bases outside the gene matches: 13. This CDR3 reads CASSQLQRTGFEKLFF. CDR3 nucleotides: TGTGCCAGCAGTCAACTTCAAAGGACAGGGTTCGAAAAACTGTTTTTT.

The CDR3 nucleotides are TGTGCCAGCAGCAATTCGGCCGCCGGGGAGCTGTTTTTT. Protein: CASSNSAAGELFF. The V call is TRBV7-3, the J call TRBJ2-2; D remains unclear. V gave up 5 bases and J gave up 6 bases, with 10 bases separating them. The length of the CDR3 is 13 residues. The germline gives CDR1 SGHTA, CDR2 FQGTGA.

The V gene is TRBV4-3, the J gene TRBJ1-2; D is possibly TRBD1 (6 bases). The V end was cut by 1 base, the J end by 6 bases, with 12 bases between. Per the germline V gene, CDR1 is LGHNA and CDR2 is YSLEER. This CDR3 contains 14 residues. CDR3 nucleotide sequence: TGCGCCAGCAGCCAAGCGGAGGGGGGCGATGGCTACACCTTC. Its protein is CASSQAEGGDGYTF.

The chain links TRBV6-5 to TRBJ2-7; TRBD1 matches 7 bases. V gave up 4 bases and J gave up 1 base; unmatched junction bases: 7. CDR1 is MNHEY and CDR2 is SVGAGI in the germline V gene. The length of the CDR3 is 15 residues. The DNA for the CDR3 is TGTGCCAGCAGTTTCGGGACAGCAGCATCCTACGAGCAGTACTTC. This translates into CASSFGTAASYEQYF.

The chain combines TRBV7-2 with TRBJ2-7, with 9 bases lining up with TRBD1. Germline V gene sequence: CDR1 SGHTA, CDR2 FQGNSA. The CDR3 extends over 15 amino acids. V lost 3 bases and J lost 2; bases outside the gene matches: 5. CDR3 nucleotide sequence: TGTGCCAGCAGCTTCGACAGGGGGGCTGCCTACGAGCAGTACTTC. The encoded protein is CASSFDRGAAYEQYF.

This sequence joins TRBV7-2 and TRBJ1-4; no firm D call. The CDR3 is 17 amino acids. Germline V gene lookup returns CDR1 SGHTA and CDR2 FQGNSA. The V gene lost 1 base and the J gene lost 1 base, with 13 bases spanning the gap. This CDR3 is CASSLGAGLRTNEKLFF. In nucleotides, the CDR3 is TGTGCCAGCAGCTTAGGGGCAGGTTTAAGAACTAATGAAAAACTGTTTTTT. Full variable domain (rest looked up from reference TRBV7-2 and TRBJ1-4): GAGVSQSPSNKVTEKGKDVELRCDPISGHTALYWYRQSLGQGLEFLIYFQGNSAPDKSGLPSDRFSAERTGGSVSTLTIQRTQQEDSAVYLCASSLGAGLRTNEKLFFGSGTQLSVL.

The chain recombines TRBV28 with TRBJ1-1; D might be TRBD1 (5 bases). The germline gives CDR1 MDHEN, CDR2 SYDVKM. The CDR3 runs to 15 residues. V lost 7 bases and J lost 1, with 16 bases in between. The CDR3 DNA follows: TGTGCCAGCACCTCGGCCATCAGGGCGAACACTGAAGCTTTCTTT. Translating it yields CASTSAIRANTEAFF.

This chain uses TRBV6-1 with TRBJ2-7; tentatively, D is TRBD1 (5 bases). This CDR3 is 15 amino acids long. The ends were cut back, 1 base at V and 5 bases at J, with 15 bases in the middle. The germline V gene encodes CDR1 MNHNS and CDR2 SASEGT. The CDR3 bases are TGTGCCAGCAGTGAAGACCAGGGAAAGGTTCACGAGCAGTACTTC. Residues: CASSEDQGKVHEQYF.

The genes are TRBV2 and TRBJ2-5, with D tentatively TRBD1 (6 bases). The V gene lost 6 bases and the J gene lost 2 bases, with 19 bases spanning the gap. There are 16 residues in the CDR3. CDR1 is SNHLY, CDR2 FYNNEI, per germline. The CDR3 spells CASSKMVGGLQETQYF. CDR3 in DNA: TGTGCCAGCAGCAAGATGGTAGGGGGTTTACAAGAGACCCAGTACTTC.

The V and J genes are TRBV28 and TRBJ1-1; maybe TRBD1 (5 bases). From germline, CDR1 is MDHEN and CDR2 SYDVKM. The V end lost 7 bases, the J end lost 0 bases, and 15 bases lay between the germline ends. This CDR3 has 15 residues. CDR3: CASIPGRLMNTEAFF. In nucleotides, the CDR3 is TGTGCCAGCATTCCGGGACGGCTTATGAACACTGAAGCTTTCTTT.

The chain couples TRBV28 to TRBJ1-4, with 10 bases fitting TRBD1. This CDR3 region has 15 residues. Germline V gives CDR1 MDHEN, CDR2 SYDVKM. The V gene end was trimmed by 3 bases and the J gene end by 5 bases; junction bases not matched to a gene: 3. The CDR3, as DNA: TGTGCCAGCAGTTTCCCGGGACAGGGGAATGAAAAACTGTTTTTT. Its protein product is CASSFPGQGNEKLFF.

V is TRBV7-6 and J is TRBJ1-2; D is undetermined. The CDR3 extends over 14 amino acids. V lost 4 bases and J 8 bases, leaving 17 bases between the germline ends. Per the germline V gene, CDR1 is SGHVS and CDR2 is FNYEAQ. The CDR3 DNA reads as TGTGCCAGCAGCTCTCAGTCTTATGGAGGAGGCTACACCTTC. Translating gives CASSSQSYGGGYTF.

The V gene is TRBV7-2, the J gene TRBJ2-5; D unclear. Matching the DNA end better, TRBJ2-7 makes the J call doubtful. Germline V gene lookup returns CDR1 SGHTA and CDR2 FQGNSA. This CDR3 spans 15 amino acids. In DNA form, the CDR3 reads TGTGCCAGCAGCTTATCCCCGACATTCTCCTACGAGCAGTACTTC. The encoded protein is CASSLSPTFSYEQYF.

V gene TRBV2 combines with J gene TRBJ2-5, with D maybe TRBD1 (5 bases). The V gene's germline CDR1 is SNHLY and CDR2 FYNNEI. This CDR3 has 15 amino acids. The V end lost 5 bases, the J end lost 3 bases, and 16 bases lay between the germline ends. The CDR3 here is CASSLRRAMEETQYF. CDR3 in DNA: TGTGCCAGCAGTCTACGCAGGGCAATGGAAGAGACCCAGTACTTC.

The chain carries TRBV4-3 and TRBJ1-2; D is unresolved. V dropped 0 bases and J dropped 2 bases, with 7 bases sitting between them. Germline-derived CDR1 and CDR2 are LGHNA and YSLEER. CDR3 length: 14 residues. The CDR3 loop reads CASSQDNRNYGYTF. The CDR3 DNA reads TGCGCCAGCAGCCAAGACAACCGGAACTATGGCTACACCTTC.

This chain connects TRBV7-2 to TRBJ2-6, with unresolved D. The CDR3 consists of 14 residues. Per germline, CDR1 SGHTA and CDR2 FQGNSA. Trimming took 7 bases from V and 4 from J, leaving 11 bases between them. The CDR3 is CASMLSFGANVLTF. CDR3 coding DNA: TGTGCCAGCATGCTTTCTTTCGGGGCCAACGTCCTGACTTTC.

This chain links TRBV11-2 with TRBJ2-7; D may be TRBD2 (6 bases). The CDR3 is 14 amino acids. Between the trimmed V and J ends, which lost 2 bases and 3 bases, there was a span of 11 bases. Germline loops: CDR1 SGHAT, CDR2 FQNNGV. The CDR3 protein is CASSLLALGYEQYV. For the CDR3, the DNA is TGTGCCAGCAGCTTACTAGCGCTGGGCTACGAGCAGTACGTC.

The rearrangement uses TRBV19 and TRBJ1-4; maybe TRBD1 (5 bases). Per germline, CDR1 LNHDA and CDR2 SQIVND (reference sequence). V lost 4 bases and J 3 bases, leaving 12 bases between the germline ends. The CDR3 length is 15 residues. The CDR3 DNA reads TGTGCCAGTAGTACACCAGGGTTCGCTAATGAAAAACTGTTTTTT. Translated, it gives CASSTPGFANEKLFF.

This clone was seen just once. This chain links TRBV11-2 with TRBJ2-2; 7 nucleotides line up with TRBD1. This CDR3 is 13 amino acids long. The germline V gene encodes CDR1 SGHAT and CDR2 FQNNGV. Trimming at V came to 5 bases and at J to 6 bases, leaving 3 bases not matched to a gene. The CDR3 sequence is CASSNQGAGELFF. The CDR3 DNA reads TGTGCCAGCAGCAATCAGGGGGCCGGGGAGCTGTTTTTT.

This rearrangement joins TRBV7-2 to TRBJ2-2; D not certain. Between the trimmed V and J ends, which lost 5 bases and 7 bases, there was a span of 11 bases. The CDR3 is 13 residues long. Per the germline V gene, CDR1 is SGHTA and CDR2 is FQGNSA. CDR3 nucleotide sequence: TGTGCCAGCAGCCCCTCCTGGGTCGGGGAGCTGTTTTTT. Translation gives CASSPSWVGELFF.